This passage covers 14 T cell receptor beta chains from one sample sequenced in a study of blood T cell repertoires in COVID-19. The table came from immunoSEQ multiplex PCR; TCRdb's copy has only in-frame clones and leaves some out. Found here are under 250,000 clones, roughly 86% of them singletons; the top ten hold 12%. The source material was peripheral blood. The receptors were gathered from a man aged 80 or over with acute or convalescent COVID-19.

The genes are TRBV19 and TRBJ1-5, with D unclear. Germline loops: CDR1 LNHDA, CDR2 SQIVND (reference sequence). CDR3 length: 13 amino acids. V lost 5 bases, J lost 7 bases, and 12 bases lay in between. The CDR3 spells CASSWRDRQPQHF. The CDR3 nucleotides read TGTGCCAGTAGTTGGCGGGATCGACAGCCCCAGCATTTT.

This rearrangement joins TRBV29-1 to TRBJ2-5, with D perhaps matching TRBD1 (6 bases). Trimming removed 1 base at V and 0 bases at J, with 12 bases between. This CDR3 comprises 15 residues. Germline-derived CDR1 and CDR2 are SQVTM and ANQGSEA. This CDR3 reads CSVEVTGLYQETQYF. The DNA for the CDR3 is TGCAGCGTTGAAGTCACAGGGCTGTACCAAGAGACCCAGTACTTC.

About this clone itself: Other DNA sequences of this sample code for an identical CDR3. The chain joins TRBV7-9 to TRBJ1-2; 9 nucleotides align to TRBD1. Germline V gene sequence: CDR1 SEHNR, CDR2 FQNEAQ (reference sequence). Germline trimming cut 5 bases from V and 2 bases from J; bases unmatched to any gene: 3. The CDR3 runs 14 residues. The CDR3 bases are TGTGCCAGCAGCCTGGGACAGGGCAACTATGGCTACACCTTC. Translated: CASSLGQGNYGYTF.

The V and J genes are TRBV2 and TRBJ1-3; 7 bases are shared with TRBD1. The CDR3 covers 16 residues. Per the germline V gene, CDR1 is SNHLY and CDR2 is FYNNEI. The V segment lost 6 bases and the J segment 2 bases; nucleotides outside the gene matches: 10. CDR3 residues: CASRTGRNDAGNTIYF. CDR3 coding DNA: TGTGCCAGCAGGACAGGGCGGAATGACGCTGGAAACACCATATATTTT.

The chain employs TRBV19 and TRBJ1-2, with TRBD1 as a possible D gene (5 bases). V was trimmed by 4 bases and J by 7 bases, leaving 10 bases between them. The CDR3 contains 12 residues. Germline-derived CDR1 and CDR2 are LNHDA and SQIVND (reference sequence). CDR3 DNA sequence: TGTGCCAGTAGTAGCAGGGCGTCTGGCTACACCTTC. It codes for CASSSRASGYTF.

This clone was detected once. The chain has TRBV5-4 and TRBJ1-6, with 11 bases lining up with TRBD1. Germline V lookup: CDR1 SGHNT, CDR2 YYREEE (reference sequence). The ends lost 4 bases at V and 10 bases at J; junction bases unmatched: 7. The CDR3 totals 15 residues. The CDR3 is CASSPRTGGISPLHF. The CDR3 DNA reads TGTGCCAGCAGCCCAAGGACAGGGGGCATCTCACCCCTCCACTTT.

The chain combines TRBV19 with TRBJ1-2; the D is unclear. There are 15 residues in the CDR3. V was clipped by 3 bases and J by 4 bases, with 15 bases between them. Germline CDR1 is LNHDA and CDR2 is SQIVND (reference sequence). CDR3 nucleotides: TGTGCCAGTAGTATTCACCCCGGGGTCACCTATGGCTACACCTTC. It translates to CASSIHPGVTYGYTF.

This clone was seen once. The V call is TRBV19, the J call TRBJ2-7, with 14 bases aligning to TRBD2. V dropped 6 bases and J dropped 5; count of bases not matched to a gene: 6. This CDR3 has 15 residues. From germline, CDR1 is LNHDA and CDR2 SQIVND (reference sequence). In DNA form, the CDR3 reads TGTGCCAGTAGCCGACTAGCGGGAGGGCCCGACGAGCAGTACTTC. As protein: CASSRLAGGPDEQYF.

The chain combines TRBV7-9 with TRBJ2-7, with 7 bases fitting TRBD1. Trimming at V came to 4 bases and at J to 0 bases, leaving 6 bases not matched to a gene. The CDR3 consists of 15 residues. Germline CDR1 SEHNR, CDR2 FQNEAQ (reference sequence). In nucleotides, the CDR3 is TGTGCCAGCAGCTCGACAGGGCTTAGCTCCTACGAGCAGTACTTC. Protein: CASSSTGLSSYEQYF.

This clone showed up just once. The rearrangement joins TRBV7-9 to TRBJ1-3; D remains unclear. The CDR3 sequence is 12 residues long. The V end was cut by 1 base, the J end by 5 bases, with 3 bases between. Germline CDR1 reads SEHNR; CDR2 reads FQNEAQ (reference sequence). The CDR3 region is CASSLDRNTIYF. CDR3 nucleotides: TGTGCCAGCAGCTTAGATAGAAACACCATATATTTT.

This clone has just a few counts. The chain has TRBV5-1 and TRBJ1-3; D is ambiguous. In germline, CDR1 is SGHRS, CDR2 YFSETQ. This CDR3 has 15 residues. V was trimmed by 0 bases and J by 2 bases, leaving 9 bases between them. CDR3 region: CASSLEDGAGNTIYF. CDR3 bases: TGCGCCAGCAGCTTGGAGGATGGAGCTGGAAACACCATATATTTT.

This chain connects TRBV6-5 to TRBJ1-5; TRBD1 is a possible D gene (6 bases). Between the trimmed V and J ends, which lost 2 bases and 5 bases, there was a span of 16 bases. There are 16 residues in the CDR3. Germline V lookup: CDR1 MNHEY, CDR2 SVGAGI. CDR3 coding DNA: TGTGCCAGCAGTTACACGCGACAGGATCTTCATCAGCCCCAGCATTTT. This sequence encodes CASSYTRQDLHQPQHF.

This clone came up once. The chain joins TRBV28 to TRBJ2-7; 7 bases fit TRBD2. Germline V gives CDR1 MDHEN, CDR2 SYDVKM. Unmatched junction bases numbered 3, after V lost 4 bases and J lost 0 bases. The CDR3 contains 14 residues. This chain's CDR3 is CASSSGGSSYEQYF. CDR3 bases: TGTGCCAGCAGTTCCGGCGGGAGCTCCTACGAGCAGTACTTC.

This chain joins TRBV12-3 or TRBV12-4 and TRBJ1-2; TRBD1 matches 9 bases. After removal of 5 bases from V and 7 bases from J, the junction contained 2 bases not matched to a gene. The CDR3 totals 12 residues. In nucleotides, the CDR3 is TGTGCCAGCAGTCGGGACAGGGTTGGCTACACCTTC. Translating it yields CASSRDRVGYTF.